Listed here are 13 T cell receptor beta chains from one sample, sequenced in a study of T cells in Graves' hyperthyroidism and ophthalmopathy. The investigators amplified TCR beta CDR3 regions from RNA transcripts. The HTBI primer set was used in a first-round RT-PCR of the TCR CDR3. TCRdb independently ran MiXCR on the multiplex PCR reads; one entry per CDR3 protein. The repertoire includes about 510,000 distinct CDR3 sequences, around 15% of them detected once, and approximately 15% sits in the top ten. The sequencing input was blood. The receptor set was obtained from a woman aged 35 to 49 with Graves' hyperthyroidism.

As regards this clonotype: At one end the junction does not follow the germline gene, possibly because of a read error. The chain joins TRBV6-1 to TRBJ2-5; either TRBD1 or TRBD2 may supply D (5 bases each). In germline, CDR1 is MNHNS, CDR2 SASEGT. The CDR3 runs 15 residues. CDR3 sequence (DNA): TGTGCCATCAGTGATGGGGGAATCAAGGGGGAGACCCAGTACTTC. Its translation is CAISDGGIKGETQYF.

V usage is TRBV25-1 and J usage is TRBJ2-2; D possibly corresponds to TRBD1 (6 bases). V shed 4 bases and J shed 7 bases, with 16 bases lying between them. The CDR3 loop spans 15 amino acids. Germline V gene data show CDR1 as MGHDK and CDR2 as SYGVNS. The CDR3 DNA reads TGTGCCAGCAGTGCCCCTCCGACAGGCGTCGGGGAGCTGTTTTTT. Protein product: CASSAPPTGVGELFF.

The CDR3 DNA reads as TGTGCCAGCGACCCCGCGCTCCACGGTGCAGGAAATGAGCAGTTCTTC. It encodes CASDPALHGAGNEQFF. The V gene is TRBV6-1, the J gene TRBJ2-1; no definite D call. Trimming removed 8 bases at V and 7 bases at J, with 24 bases between. This CDR3 has 16 residues. Germline V gene data show CDR1 as MNHNS and CDR2 as SASEGT.

This clonotype occurred many times. It may be a read error: a sequence one base away is much more abundant. J is TRBJ2-3 and V is TRBV12-3 or TRBV12-4; D ambiguous. Deletions cut 3 bases from V and 2 bases from J, with 6 bases between. The CDR3 is 13 residues long. CDR3: CASSFSDTDTQYF. Here the CDR3 DNA reads TGTGCCAGCAGTTTCTCTGACACAGATACGCAGTATTTT.

This clonotype came up many times. A junction boundary mismatches the germline segment, possibly from a read error. V is TRBV10-1 and J is TRBJ1-1; weak D call: TRBD1 (5 bases). Germline values: CDR1 WNHNN, CDR2 SYGVQD (reference sequence). The CDR3 extends over 13 amino acids. The CDR3 loop reads CASREQVSTEAFF. The CDR3 DNA sequence: TGCGCCAGCCGTGAACAGGTTTCCACTGAAGCTTTCTTT.

In this sample, this clonotype turned up many times. The gene calls are TRBV2 and TRBJ2-3; TRBD1 matches 11 bases. The CDR3 covers 14 residues. The V segment lost 5 bases and the J segment 5 bases; nucleotides outside the gene matches: 3. Germline CDR1 reads SNHLY; CDR2 reads FYNNEI. CDR3 region: CASSPDRGLDTQYF. CDR3 sequence (DNA): TGTGCCAGCAGTCCGGACAGGGGGCTAGATACGCAGTATTTT.

This clonotype has at least ten counts. The V call is TRBV9, the J call TRBJ1-2; 8 bases match TRBD1. In germline, CDR1 is SGDLS, CDR2 YYNGEE. The junction had 6 bases not matched to a gene; V was cut back by 0 bases and J by 8 bases. The CDR3 sequence is 14 residues long. CDR3 coding DNA: TGTGCCAGCAGCGTAGACCAGGGGGCGCGGGGCTACACCTTC. This gives the protein CASSVDQGARGYTF.

This clonotype was counted ten times or more. The chain links TRBV7-6 to TRBJ2-1; TRBD2 is a possible D gene (5 bases). V was trimmed by 3 bases and J by 2 bases, leaving 11 bases between them. Germline V CDR1 and CDR2: SGHVS, FNYEAQ. This CDR3 spans 15 amino acids. CDR3 bases: TGTGCCAGCAGCTTGGACTTAAGGCCCTACAATGAGCAGTTCTTC. Protein: CASSLDLRPYNEQFF.

The rearrangement uses TRBV4-1 and TRBJ1-4; no firm D call. The CDR3 is 15 residues long. Trimming shortened V by 2 bases and J by 0 bases, and 7 bases separated the two germline ends. Germline CDR1 and CDR2: MGHRA and YSYEKL. The CDR3 protein is CASSQPGTTNEKLFF. CDR3 bases: TGCGCCAGCAGCCAACCAGGAACAACTAATGAAAAACTGTTTTTT.

Many counts were recorded for this clonotype. This rearrangement joins TRBV28 to TRBJ1-2; no firm D call. With 7 bases removed from V and 0 bases from J, the gap between germline ends came to 6 bases. CDR1 and CDR2 (germline): MDHEN, SYDVKM. The CDR3 consists of 12 residues. CDR3 coding DNA: TGTGCCAGCACCGGCCCTAACTATGGCTACACCTTC. It yields the protein CASTGPNYGYTF.

CDR3: CASSLVLDQETQYF. The CDR3 DNA follows: TGTGCCAGCAGCTTGGTACTAGATCAGGAGACCCAGTACTTC. This chain connects TRBV5-6 to TRBJ2-5; D is possibly TRBD2 (5 bases). Germline lookup yields CDR1 SGHDT and CDR2 YYEEEE. V gave up 0 bases and J gave up 5 bases, with 11 bases separating them. The CDR3 consists of 14 residues.

This clonotype showed up just a few times. V is TRBV9 and J is TRBJ2-5; 7 bases map to TRBD1. The ends lost 2 bases at V and 3 bases at J; junction bases unmatched: 7. Germline V gene data show CDR1 as SGDLS and CDR2 as YYNGEE. The CDR3 has 15 residues. The CDR3 region is CASSVAGQEKETQYF. The CDR3 DNA is TGTGCCAGCAGCGTGGCTGGACAGGAGAAAGAGACCCAGTACTTC.

This clonotype was seen a handful of times. The chain employs TRBV10-2 and TRBJ2-1; tentative D call: TRBD1 (5 bases). Trimming left V 7 bases short and J 3 bases short, with 10 bases between. Germline V lookup: CDR1 WSHSY, CDR2 SAAADI. The CDR3 is 13 residues long. The CDR3 is CASTEQVYNEQFF. The CDR3 bases are TGCGCCAGCACCGAACAGGTCTACAATGAGCAGTTCTTC.